A selection of T cell receptor beta chains follows, all from one sample in a study of early T cells in non-severe SARS-CoV-2 infection. One entry per CDR3 protein, called by TCRdb with MiXCR from the 5' RACE reads. The data hold some 42,000 distinct CDR3 sequences, with approximately 6.3% observed a single time. Here the sequenced sample was whole blood, taken at baseline. The receptors were sampled from an adult who was a healthcare worker with PCR-confirmed SARS-CoV-2 infection or an uninfected control (not recorded which). Each CDR3 is given with its conserved first and last residue. The order of the fields is J gene, V gene, clone size, D gene, CDR3 protein, CDR3 DNA. D genes are given only for firm matches. Clone size is shown for a subset of rows, as once, few, many or a class of expanded clone.

>TRBJ2-1|TRBV14|few|TRBD2
CASSQGPRAGGTSGVSYNEQFF
TGTGCCAGCAGCCAAGGGCCCCGGGCAGGGGGTACTAGCGGGGTGTCCTACAATGAGCAGTTCTTC
>TRBJ1-4|TRBV5-6|few|-
CASSPGRGRGEKLFF
TGTGCCAGCAGCCCTGGACGGGGAAGGGGTGAAAAACTGTTTTTT
>TRBJ1-1|TRBV20-1|many|-
CSAAPQVPTEAFF
TGCAGTGCCGCGCCCCAGGTTCCCACTGAAGCTTTCTTT
>TRBJ2-1|TRBV7-8|many|-
CASSSLATVAYNEQFF
TGTGCCAGCAGCTCCCTCGCCACCGTGGCCTACAATGAGCAGTTCTTC
>TRBJ2-2|TRBV20-1|many|TRBD1
CSVQRQGLPNTGELFF
TGCAGTGTTCAACGACAGGGGCTTCCGAACACCGGGGAGCTGTTTTTT
>TRBJ2-7|TRBV5-6|few|TRBD2
CASSPTPGRGDEQYF
TGTGCCAGCAGTCCCACGCCGGGACGGGGGGACGAGCAGTACTTC
>TRBJ2-3|TRBV7-3|-|-
CASSLTGYPDTQYF
TGTGCCAGCAGCTTAACCGGCTACCCAGATACGCAGTATTTT
>TRBJ2-3|TRBV20-1|many|-
CSAWTGASTDTQYF
TGCAGTGCTTGGACGGGGGCTAGCACAGATACGCAGTATTTT
>TRBJ2-7|TRBV5-1|few|TRBD1
CASSHRRTGGMSSYEQYF
TGCGCCAGCAGCCACCGGAGGACAGGGGGCATGAGCTCCTACGAGCAGTACTTC
>TRBJ1-3|TRBV11-2|many|TRBD1
CASSRTGVYGNTIYF
TGTGCCAGCAGCCGGACAGGGGTTTATGGAAACACCATATATTTT
>TRBJ2-1|TRBV7-6|many|-
CASSLALFGGSEQFF
TGTGCCAGCAGCTTAGCTTTGTTTGGGGGGAGTGAGCAGTTCTTC
>TRBJ2-7|TRBV12-3/TRBV12-4|few|-
CASSAPGVTYEQYF
TGTGCCAGCAGTGCCCCGGGGGTGACCTACGAGCAGTACTTC
>TRBJ2-1|TRBV13|many|TRBD2
CASSFRAGAVYNEQFF
TGTGCCAGCAGCTTCAGAGCGGGGGCGGTCTACAATGAGCAGTTCTTC
>TRBJ2-4|TRBV4-2|many|TRBD2
CASSPQPLGGGGKNIQYF
TGTGCCAGCAGCCCACAACCGTTGGGCGGGGGGGGCAAAAACATTCAGTACTTC
>TRBJ2-1|TRBV15|few|-
CATSSGQGGHNEQFF
TGTGCCACCAGCAGTGGGCAGGGAGGACACAATGAGCAGTTCTTC
>TRBJ1-6|TRBV20-1|many|-
CSARDSTGRGSYNSPLHF
TGCAGTGCTAGAGATTCTACAGGGAGGGGGTCCTATAATTCACCCCTCCACTTT
>TRBJ2-7|TRBV12-3/TRBV12-4|few|-
CASSSGHLTEQYF
TGTGCCAGCAGTTCCGGACATCTGACCGAGCAGTACTTC
>TRBJ1-2|TRBV3-1|few|TRBD1
CASSRGQGEGGYTF
TGTGCCAGCAGCCGAGGACAGGGAGAGGGTGGCTACACCTTC
>TRBJ2-5|TRBV12-3/TRBV12-4|-|-
CASSLVETQYF
TGTGCCAGCAGTTTAGTGGAGACCCAGTACTTC
>TRBJ2-3|TRBV4-3|-|-
CASSQGRERTDTQYF
TGCGCCAGCAGCCAAGGTCGGGAGCGCACAGATACGCAGTATTTT
>TRBJ2-2|TRBV27|few|-
CANNSGTGELFF
TGTGCCAACAATTCAGGGACCGGGGAGCTGTTTTTT
>TRBJ2-3|TRBV5-4|few|-
CASSLYSHSTDTQYF
TGTGCCAGCAGCTTGTACAGCCATAGCACAGATACGCAGTATTTT
>TRBJ1-6|TRBV7-2|few|-
CASSSSSPLHF
TGTGCCAGCAGCTCCAGTTCACCCCTCCACTTT
>TRBJ1-5|TRBV7-2|few|-
CASSLGAGANQPQHF
TGTGCCAGCAGCTTAGGGGCAGGGGCAAATCAGCCCCAGCATTTT
>TRBJ2-1|TRBV7-9|many|-
CASSLDPGQSPFYNEQFF
TGTGCCAGCAGCTTAGACCCCGGACAGAGCCCCTTCTACAATGAGCAGTTCTTC
>TRBJ2-1|TRBV27|many|-
CASSLVWGDEQFF
TGTGCCAGCAGTCTCGTTTGGGGGGATGAGCAGTTCTTC
>TRBJ2-5|TRBV6-1|many|-
CASSVAVQETQYF
TGTGCCAGCAGTGTGGCAGTCCAAGAGACCCAGTACTTC
>TRBJ2-2|TRBV2|few|TRBD2
CASSGGGPTGELFF
TGTGCCAGCAGCGGCGGGGGACCCACCGGGGAGCTGTTTTTT
>TRBJ2-7|TRBV30|-|TRBD1
CAWGTGRYEQYF
TGTGCCTGGGGGACAGGGCGGTACGAGCAGTACTTC
>TRBJ2-5|TRBV6-2/TRBV6-3|many|TRBD1
CASHFRGQEFAETQYF
TGTGCCAGCCATTTCCGAGGACAGGAGTTTGCAGAGACCCAGTACTTC
>TRBJ2-1|TRBV6-2/TRBV6-3|few|TRBD2
CASTEGPAGAYNEQFF
TGTGCCAGCACCGAGGGGCCAGCGGGGGCGTACAATGAGCAGTTCTTC
>TRBJ1-4|TRBV7-2|many|TRBD1
CASSKTGQGARFSEKLFF
TGTGCCAGCAGCAAGACCGGACAGGGGGCGCGTTTCTCTGAAAAACTGTTTTTT
>TRBJ1-2|TRBV19|-|TRBD1
CASSKGGSYGYTF
TGTGCCAGTAGCAAAGGGGGCAGCTATGGCTACACCTTC
>TRBJ1-2|TRBV12-3/TRBV12-4|few|TRBD1
CASSPIGGQFYGYTF
TGTGCCAGCAGCCCTATTGGGGGACAGTTCTATGGCTACACCTTC
>TRBJ2-5|TRBV12-3/TRBV12-4|-|-
CASSWRDSAVLRETQYF
TGTGCCAGCAGTTGGAGGGACAGCGCTGTCTTAAGAGAGACCCAGTACTTC
>TRBJ1-1|TRBV29-1|many|-
CSVEENTEAFF
TGCAGCGTTGAAGAGAACACTGAAGCTTTCTTT
>TRBJ2-5|TRBV6-1|many|TRBD2
CASSDRLAEYQETQYF
TGTGCCAGCAGTGACCGACTAGCGGAGTACCAAGAGACCCAGTACTTC
>TRBJ2-3|TRBV20-1|many|-
CSAVRTDTQYF
TGCAGTGCAGTACGCACAGATACGCAGTATTTT
>TRBJ2-7|TRBV4-3|-|-
CASSQTGSSYEQYF
TGCGCCAGCAGCCAGACAGGTTCCTCCTACGAGCAGTACTTC
>TRBJ2-7|TRBV21-1|medium-sized|-
CASSNPWGPYEQYF
TGTGCCAGCAGCAATCCCTGGGGACCATACGAGCAGTACTTC
>TRBJ1-1|TRBV5-4|many|-
CASSRPGLNTEAFF
TGTGCCAGCAGCCGGCCGGGATTGAACACTGAAGCTTTCTTT
>TRBJ2-4|TRBV3-1|many|-
CASSQDLTGWGNIQYF
TGTGCCAGCAGCCAAGATTTAACAGGGTGGGGGAACATTCAGTACTTC
>TRBJ1-1|TRBV7-9|few|TRBD1
CASSLATGAGTEAFF
TGTGCCAGCAGCTTAGCTACAGGGGCGGGCACTGAAGCTTTCTTT
>TRBJ2-1|TRBV11-2|-|TRBD2
CASTTERGVNNEQFF
TGTGCCAGCACCACCGAGCGGGGGGTTAACAATGAGCAGTTCTTC